This passage covers 21 T cell receptor beta chains from one sample sequenced in a study of shared clonotypes between healthy human individuals (TCRdb year 2020). Receptor libraries were prepared by the immunoSEQ multiplex PCR assay. The clones in this table, taken by TCRdb from immuneACCESS, are in-frame only. Not every clone is retained; where verified, under half of the shortfall comes from an unresolved V gene, and the cause of the rest is unknown. The sample table contains about 1 million clones; only one count was recorded for approximately 70% of them. Roughly 1.5% of the sample goes to the ten largest clones. Sequenced input: memory CD4+ T cells sorted from blood. What this sample's cell subset or site label stands for: CD45RA-negative fraction. Source of these receptors: a man between 18 and 29 years old in good health.

In DNA, the CDR3 is TGCGCCAGCAGCTTGGACGGGAGTGGCACAGATACGCAGTATTTT. It codes for CASSLDGSGTDTQYF. The V gene is TRBV5-1, the J gene TRBJ2-3; maybe TRBD2 (6 bases). V shed 0 bases and J shed 1 base, with 9 bases lying between them. Germline V lookup: CDR1 SGHRS, CDR2 YFSETQ. CDR3 length: 15 amino acids.

This chain's CDR3 is CASNKDWGEQFF. CDR3 nucleotides: TGTGCCAGCAACAAGGATTGGGGTGAGCAGTTCTTC. The chain is built from TRBV2 and TRBJ2-1; the D is unclear. V shed 7 bases and J shed 9 bases, with 13 bases lying between them. This CDR3 region has 12 residues. Germline V gene sequence: CDR1 SNHLY, CDR2 FYNNEI.

The V and J genes are TRBV11-2 and TRBJ1-4; D possibly corresponds to TRBD1 (6 bases). Trimming took off 1 base at V and 8 bases at J, with 14 bases between the two ends. The CDR3 has 15 amino acids. Germline values: CDR1 SGHAT, CDR2 FQNNGV. The CDR3 protein is CASSLVSSQGEKLFF. The CDR3 DNA follows: TGTGCCAGCAGCTTAGTTAGTAGCCAGGGGGAAAAACTGTTTTTT.

This clone was seen just once. The V and J genes are TRBV6-1 and TRBJ1-1; D is possibly TRBD1 (6 bases). The V end lost 7 bases, the J end lost 7 bases, and 13 bases lay between the germline ends. CDR1 is MNHNS and CDR2 is SASEGT in the germline V gene. The CDR3 totals 12 residues. The DNA of the CDR3 is TGTGCCAGCACCCCCTGGGGGCGTGAAGCTTTCTTT. Translation gives CASTPWGREAFF.

V usage is TRBV10-2 and J usage is TRBJ1-5, with 7 bases aligning to TRBD1. Unmatched junction bases numbered 8, after V lost 8 bases and J lost 7 bases. CDR1 WSHSY and CDR2 SAAADI come from the germline V gene. The CDR3 spans 13 residues. The CDR3 sequence is CASSGGMGQPQHF. In DNA, the CDR3 is TGCGCCAGCTCAGGGGGGATGGGGCAGCCCCAGCATTTT.

V gene TRBV4-3 combines with J gene TRBJ2-1; 10 bases are shared with TRBD2. Trimming took 0 bases from V and 7 from J; bases not matched to a gene: 12. The CDR3 loop spans 18 amino acids. Germline V lookup: CDR1 LGHNA, CDR2 YSLEER. In DNA, the CDR3 is TGCGCCAGCAGCCAAGATTCGCTAGCGGGAGTTATTATGAATGAGCAGTTCTTC. This encodes CASSQDSLAGVIMNEQFF.

The V gene is TRBV30, the J gene TRBJ1-2, with no clear D. V lost 8 bases to trimming and J lost 2 bases, with 21 bases between them. CDR3 length equals 15 residues. Looked up from germline, CDR1 is GTSNPN and CDR2 is SVGIG (reference sequence). CDR3 DNA: TGTGCCGGGAAGTGGGGTAAGGCAGGCAACTATGGCTACACCTTC. It yields the protein CAGKWGKAGNYGYTF.

Concerning this clone: This sample also contains other DNA sequences that code for the same CDR3. This rearrangement joins TRBV6-5 to TRBJ2-3; maybe TRBD2 (6 bases). In germline, CDR1 is MNHEY, CDR2 SVGAGI. V was cut by 3 bases and J by 0 bases, with 10 bases left in between. The CDR3 loop spans 15 amino acids. CDR3 loop: CASSYSGESTDTQYF. CDR3 bases: TGTGCCAGCAGTTATTCGGGGGAGAGCACAGATACGCAGTATTTT.

The genes are TRBV28 and TRBJ1-5; D is unresolved. CDR1 is MDHEN, CDR2 SYDVKM, per germline. V lost 3 bases, J lost 2 bases, and 20 bases lay in between. This CDR3 is 18 amino acids long. DNA of the CDR3: TGTGCCAGCAGTTTGCCCGGGAATGGAGGTTGGGGCAATCAGCCCCAGCATTTT. It translates to CASSLPGNGGWGNQPQHF.

The chain has TRBV7-9 and TRBJ2-3; 7 nucleotides agree with TRBD1. V was pared by 3 bases and J by 3 bases, with 9 bases of the junction left unmatched. This CDR3 has 16 amino acids. Germline values: CDR1 SEHNR, CDR2 FQNEAQ (reference sequence). The DNA for the CDR3 is TGTGCCAGCAGCTTGGAAAGGGGGCTAAGAACAGATACGCAGTATTTT. This gives the protein CASSLERGLRTDTQYF.

This clone was observed a single time. The CDR3 DNA is TGTGCTAGCGGAAACCCAGGGGGCGAAGCTTTCTTT. This translates into CASGNPGGEAFF. The rearrangement uses TRBV7-7 and TRBJ1-1, with TRBD1 matching over 8 bases. The CDR3 loop spans 12 amino acids. Germline CDR1 reads SSHAT; CDR2 reads FNYEAQ (reference sequence).

Remarks on this clone: Other DNA sequences of this sample code for an identical CDR3. The V call is TRBV18, the J call TRBJ2-7; 8 nucleotides agree with TRBD1. V gave up 4 bases and J gave up 1 base; unmatched junction bases: 3. This CDR3 is 14 amino acids long. Germline V lookup: CDR1 KGHSH, CDR2 LQKENI. CDR3 sequence: CASSLTGGSYEQYF. The DNA of the CDR3 is TGTGCCAGCTCACTAACAGGGGGGTCCTACGAGCAGTACTTC.

The chain has TRBV7-8 and TRBJ1-2; the match to TRBD1 covers 9 bases. J lost 8 bases, V lost 2 bases, and 6 bases had no gene match. The CDR3 has 14 residues. CDR1 SGHVS and CDR2 FQNEAQ come from the germline V gene. The CDR3 sequence: CASSLKGQGMGYTF. CDR3 sequence (DNA): TGTGCCAGCAGCTTAAAAGGACAGGGGATGGGCTACACCTTC.

The J gene is TRBJ2-7, the V gene TRBV11-2; 8 nucleotides align to TRBD1. The CDR3 totals 14 residues. Germline V gene lookup returns CDR1 SGHAT and CDR2 FQNNGV. Trimming took 5 bases from V and 2 from J; bases not matched to a gene: 5. The DNA of the CDR3 is TGTGCCAGCAGCGGGACAGGAGGTGCCTACGAGCAGTACTTC. As protein: CASSGTGGAYEQYF.

This clone was observed a single time. V gene TRBV10-3 combines with J gene TRBJ2-7, with D tentatively TRBD1 (6 bases). From germline, CDR1 is ENHRY and CDR2 SYGVKD. This CDR3 contains 13 residues. V lost 6 bases, J lost 4 bases, and 13 bases lay in between. In nucleotides, the CDR3 is TGTGCCATCAGGGCAGGGGTTGGTTACGAGCAGTACTTC. This codes for CAIRAGVGYEQYF.

This clone was recorded a few times. Other DNA sequences within the sample encode an identical CDR3. The genes are TRBV4-3 and TRBJ1-5; 8 bases align to TRBD1. The CDR3 spans 16 residues. V was clipped by 0 bases and J by 4 bases; unmatched bases: 5. The germline V gene has CDR1 LGHNA and CDR2 YSLEER. The CDR3 nucleotides are TGCGCCAGCAGCCAAGAACCAGGACAGGGAAATCAGCCCCAGCATTTT. Encoded protein: CASSQEPGQGNQPQHF.

A note on this clone: It differs at one base from a far larger clone, so likely a read error. The chain uses TRBV7-9 and TRBJ2-5, with 8 bases lining up with TRBD2. The CDR3 has 12 amino acids. CDR1 and CDR2 (germline): SEHNR, FQNEAQ (reference sequence). The chain's CDR3 is CAVGRGEETRYF. CDR3 in DNA: TGTGCGGTCGGGCGGGGGGAAGAGACCCGGTACTTC.

The genes are TRBV10-3 and TRBJ2-7; 10 bases line up with TRBD2. V shed 6 bases, J shed 2 bases, and the junction held 4 bases outside the gene matches. From germline, CDR1 is ENHRY and CDR2 SYGVKD. This CDR3 is built from 14 residues. The CDR3: CAIRGTSEAYEQYF. The CDR3 DNA follows: TGTGCCATCAGAGGGACTAGCGAGGCCTACGAGCAGTACTTC.

This chain connects TRBV30 to TRBJ2-7; 9 nucleotides agree with TRBD1. The CDR3 spans 13 residues. In germline, CDR1 is GTSNPN, CDR2 SVGIG (reference sequence). The ends lost 3 bases at V and 6 bases at J; junction bases unmatched: 6. CDR3 protein: CAWRGQGLREQYF. Here the CDR3 DNA reads TGTGCCTGGAGGGGACAGGGTTTACGCGAGCAGTACTTC.

V gene TRBV5-1 combines with J gene TRBJ1-6, with D perhaps matching TRBD1 (5 bases). Trimming stripped 0 bases from V and 9 bases from J, with 16 bases between. The CDR3 is 16 amino acids. Germline lookup yields CDR1 SGHRS and CDR2 YFSETQ. CDR3 nucleotides: TGCGCCAGCAGCTTGGCGACCGCACAGGTCTCTTCACCCCTCCACTTT. This encodes CASSLATAQVSSPLHF.

The J gene is TRBJ2-1, the V gene TRBV11-2, with 10 bases fitting TRBD2. The CDR3 is 15 amino acids. Losses at the gene ends were 2 bases for V and 6 bases for J; bases not matched to a gene: 4. Germline-derived CDR1 and CDR2 are SGHAT and FQNNGV. The CDR3 nucleotides read TGTGCCAGCAGCTTATCTAGCGGGAGTTTCAATGAGCAGTTCTTC. It encodes CASSLSSGSFNEQFF. The whole variable domain, filled in from reference TRBV11-2 and TRBJ2-1, reads EAGVAQSPRYKIIEKRQSVAFWCNPISGHATLYWYQQILGQGPKLLIQFQNNGVVDDSQLPKDRFSAERLKGVDSTLKIQPAKLEDSAVYLCASSLSSGSFNEQFFGPGTRLTVL.